This T cell receptor (beta chain) was recorded in a study of blood T cell repertoires in COVID-19 (dated by TCRdb to about 2020). A note on the overall study: Samples from collaborators originated in the United States, Italy and Spain and spanned both the acute and convalescent phases of COVID-19. The repertoires were released in a freely available public database intended as a resource for research on the immune response to SARS-CoV-2. The prospective study material was composed of cDNA or gDNA derived from T cells, B-cell-depleted T cells, or PBMCs. The dataset comprised deeply sampled blood TCRbeta repertoires from subjects exposed to, actively infected with, or recovered from COVID-19. The samples were drawn from the first 160 participants of the ongoing ImmuneRACE study and from over 950 subjects provided by 6 global collaborators. HLA class I and class II types, where available, came from metadata supplied by the sample provider rather than from assay-based typing. Sample metadata almost always included a de-identified subject ID, COVID-19 status, age in years and sex.

What the work shows at the level of the full study, not this receptor alone: How much clinical and demographic metadata was included differed by source and by participant, and the metadata was provided uncurated.

Whole blood was collected in K2EDTA tubes by collaborating institutions according to the institutions' own protocols. For TCRbeta analysis, collaborators shipped samples as frozen whole blood, isolated PBMCs, or DNA extracted from either of those sample types. Looking up the germline V gene yields CDR1 MDHEN and CDR2 SYDVKM. From the cysteine through the phenylalanine, the CDR3 covers 16 amino acids. The entry retains the CDR3 DNA only, 48 bases that are in frame from base 1. Trimming takes 2 bases from V and 2 bases from J, and the germline ends sit 13 bases apart. The immunoSEQ Assay, a bias-controlled multiplex PCR, was used to amplify TCRbeta CDR3 regions from genomic DNA. The paper's processing steps were these. Nucleated cell counts per sample were estimated from amplification of reference gene primers within the assay. Sequence reads were collapsed and filtered to measure the absolute abundance of every unique TCRbeta CDR3 rearrangement. Productive Simpson clonality was computed per sample as the square root of Simpson's diversity index over productive rearrangements. Imported from immuneACCESS, the table was reduced by TCRdb to in-frame sequences with V and J called. These copies leave out some clones; in studies compared against another copy, an unresolved V gene accounts for under half, and the cause of the remainder is not known. That table is the source of V, J and clone size, and D and trimming were worked out from the DNA. The table for this sample lists 150,000 to 200,000 clones; about 88% of them were counted only once. The ten largest clones capture roughly 2% of the sample.

Remarks on this clone: What antigen it recognizes has not been identified. Base quality data are lacking; no much larger clone is found one base away.

The source is a man between 65 and 80 years old with active or convalescent COVID-19. The chain uses TRBV28 and TRBJ1-5; the D gene assignment is ambiguous. Sequences were obtained from peripheral blood. DNA sequence: TGTGCCAGCAGTTTAGCCTGGTCGGGAGGCAATCAGCCCCAGCATTTT. Its protein reads: CASSLAWSGGNQPQHF.